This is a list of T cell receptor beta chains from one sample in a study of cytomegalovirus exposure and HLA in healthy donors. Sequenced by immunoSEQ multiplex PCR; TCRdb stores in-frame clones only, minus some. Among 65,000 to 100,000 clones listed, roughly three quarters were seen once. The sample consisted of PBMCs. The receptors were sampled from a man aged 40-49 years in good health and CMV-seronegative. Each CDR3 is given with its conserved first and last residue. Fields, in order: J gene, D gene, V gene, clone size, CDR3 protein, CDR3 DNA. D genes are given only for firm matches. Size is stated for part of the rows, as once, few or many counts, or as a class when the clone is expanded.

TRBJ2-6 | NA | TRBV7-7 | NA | CASSGGANVLTF | TGTGCCAGCTCGGGGGGGGCCAACGTCCTGACTTTC
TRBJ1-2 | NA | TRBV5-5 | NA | CASSLGQANYGYTF | TGTGCCAGCAGCTTGGGACAGGCGAACTATGGCTACACCTTC
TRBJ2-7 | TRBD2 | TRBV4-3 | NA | CASSQDRTSGYEQYF | TGCGCCAGCAGCCAAGATAGGACTAGCGGTTACGAGCAGTACTTC
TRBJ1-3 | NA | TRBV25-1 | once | CASSGYRDYSGNTIYF | TGTGCCAGCAGTGGGTACCGGGACTACTCTGGAAACACCATATATTTT
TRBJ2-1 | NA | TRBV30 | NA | CAWSAGYGPDEQFF | TGTGCCTGGAGCGCAGGATACGGTCCCGATGAGCAGTTCTTC
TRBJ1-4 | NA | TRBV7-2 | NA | CASSPPHGQQLSTNEKLFF | TGTGCCAGCAGCCCTCCCCACGGACAGCAGCTATCAACTAATGAAAAACTGTTTTTT
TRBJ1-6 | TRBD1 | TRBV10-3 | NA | CAISPYRGLSSYNSPLHF | TGTGCCATCAGTCCATACAGGGGTCTCAGCTCCTATAATTCACCCCTCCACTTT
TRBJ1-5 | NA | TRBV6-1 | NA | CASSELGMTLYSNQPQHF | TGTGCCAGCAGTGAACTTGGTATGACACTTTATAGCAATCAGCCCCAGCATTTT
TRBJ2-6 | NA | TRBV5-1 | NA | CASSFTGSPSGANVLTF | TGCGCCAGCAGCTTTACAGGGTCCCCCTCTGGGGCCAACGTCCTGACTTTC
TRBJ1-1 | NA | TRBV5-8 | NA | CASSLGQGRKAFF | TGTGCCAGCAGCTTGGGGCAGGGCCGCAAAGCTTTCTTT
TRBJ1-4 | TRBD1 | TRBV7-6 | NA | CASSPWTGVDNEKLFF | TGTGCCAGCAGCCCCTGGACAGGGGTGGATAATGAAAAACTGTTTTTT
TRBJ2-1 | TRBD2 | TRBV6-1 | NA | CASRVGAGGQGEQFF | TGTGCCAGCAGGGTGGGGGCGGGGGGGCAGGGTGAGCAGTTCTTC
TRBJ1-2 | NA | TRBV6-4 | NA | CASSLRRVNYGYTF | TGTGCCAGCAGTCTTCGCAGGGTTAACTATGGCTACACCTTC
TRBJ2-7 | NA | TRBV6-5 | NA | CASSPGTNSEQYF | TGTGCCAGCAGTCCCGGGACAAATTCAGAGCAGTACTTC
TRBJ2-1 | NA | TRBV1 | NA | CTSSQDGRDSDSYNEQFF | TGCACCAGCAGCCAAGATGGGCGGGACAGTGACTCCTACAATGAGCAGTTCTTC
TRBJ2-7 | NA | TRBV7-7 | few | CASSPTFGGVGEQYF | TGTGCCAGCAGTCCTACTTTCGGGGGTGTCGGGGAGCAGTACTTC
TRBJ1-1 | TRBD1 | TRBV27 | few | CASSWTGVGTEAFF | TGTGCCAGCAGTTGGACAGGGGTTGGGACTGAAGCTTTCTTT